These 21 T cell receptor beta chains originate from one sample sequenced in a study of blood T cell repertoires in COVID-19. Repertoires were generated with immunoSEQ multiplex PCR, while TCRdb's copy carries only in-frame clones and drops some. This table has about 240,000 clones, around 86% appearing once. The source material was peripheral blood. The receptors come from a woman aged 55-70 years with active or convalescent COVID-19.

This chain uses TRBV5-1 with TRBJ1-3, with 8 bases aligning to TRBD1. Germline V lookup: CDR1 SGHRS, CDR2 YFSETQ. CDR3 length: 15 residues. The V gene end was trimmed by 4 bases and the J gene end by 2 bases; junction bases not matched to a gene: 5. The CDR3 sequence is CASSIGTGTGNTIYF. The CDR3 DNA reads TGCGCCAGCAGCATCGGGACAGGCACTGGAAACACCATATATTTT.

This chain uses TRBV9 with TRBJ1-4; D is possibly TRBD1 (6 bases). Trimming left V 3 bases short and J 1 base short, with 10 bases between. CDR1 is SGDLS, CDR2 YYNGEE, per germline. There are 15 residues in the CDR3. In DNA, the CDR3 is TGTGCCAGCAGCGCCGACAGGTTAACTAATGAAAAACTGTTTTTT. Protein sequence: CASSADRLTNEKLFF. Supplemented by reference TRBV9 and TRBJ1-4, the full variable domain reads DSGVTQTPKHLITATGQRVTLRCSPRSGDLSVYWYQQSLDQGLQFLIQYYNGEERAKGNILERFSAQQFPDLHSELNLSSLELGDSALYFCASSADRLTNEKLFFGSGTQLSVL.

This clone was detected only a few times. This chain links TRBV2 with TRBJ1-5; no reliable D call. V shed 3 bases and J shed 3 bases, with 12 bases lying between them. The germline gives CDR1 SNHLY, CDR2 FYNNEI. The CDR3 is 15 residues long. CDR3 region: CASSEEGLINQPQHF. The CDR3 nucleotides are TGTGCCAGCAGTGAGGAGGGCTTAATCAATCAGCCCCAGCATTTT.

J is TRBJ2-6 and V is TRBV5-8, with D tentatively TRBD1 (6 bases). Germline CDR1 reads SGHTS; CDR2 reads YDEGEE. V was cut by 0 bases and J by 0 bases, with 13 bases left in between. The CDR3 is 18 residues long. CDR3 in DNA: TGTGCCAGCAGCTTGGGGGACACAGGGCCCTCTGGGGCCAACGTCCTGACTTTC. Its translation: CASSLGDTGPSGANVLTF.

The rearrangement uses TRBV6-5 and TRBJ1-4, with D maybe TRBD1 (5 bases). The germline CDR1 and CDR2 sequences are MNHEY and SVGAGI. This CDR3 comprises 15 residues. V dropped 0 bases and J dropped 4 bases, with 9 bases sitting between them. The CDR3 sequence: CASSYSGDYNEKLFF. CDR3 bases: TGTGCCAGCAGTTACTCGGGGGACTATAATGAAAAACTGTTTTTT.

In nucleotides, the CDR3 is TGTGCCAGCAGCGTAGCACTAGGTTTAGTAGATACGCAGTATTTT. Residues: CASSVALGLVDTQYF. The J gene is TRBJ2-3, the V gene TRBV9, with a tentative D call TRBD2 (5 bases). The germline V gene has CDR1 SGDLS and CDR2 YYNGEE. Trimming pared 0 bases from V and 5 bases from J, leaving 13 bases between. The CDR3 totals 15 residues.

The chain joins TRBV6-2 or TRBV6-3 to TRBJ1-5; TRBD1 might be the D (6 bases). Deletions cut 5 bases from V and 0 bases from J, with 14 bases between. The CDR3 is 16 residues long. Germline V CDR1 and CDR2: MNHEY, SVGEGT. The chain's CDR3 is CASSPDRVYSNQPQHF. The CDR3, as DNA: TGTGCCAGCAGTCCGGACAGAGTTTATAGCAATCAGCCCCAGCATTTT.

The DNA of the CDR3 is TGTGCCTGGAGTTCCGGGACAGGGTATTCACCCCTCCACTTT. This translates into CAWSSGTGYSPLHF. V and J are TRBV30 and TRBJ1-6, with TRBD1 matching over 9 bases. CDR3 size: 14 residues. The germline V gene encodes CDR1 GTSNPN and CDR2 SVGIG (reference sequence). J gave up 8 bases and V 2 bases, and 4 bases lay outside the gene matches.

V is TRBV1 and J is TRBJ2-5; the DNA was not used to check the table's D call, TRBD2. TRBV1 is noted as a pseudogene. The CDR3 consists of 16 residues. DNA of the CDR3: TGCACCAGCAGCCATCCCTCGGGGGGGCATCCGGAGACCCAGTACTTC. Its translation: CTSSHPSGGHPETQYF.

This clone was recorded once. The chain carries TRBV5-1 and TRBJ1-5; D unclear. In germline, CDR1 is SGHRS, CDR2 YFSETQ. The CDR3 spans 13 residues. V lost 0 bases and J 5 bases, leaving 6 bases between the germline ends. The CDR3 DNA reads TGCGCCAGCAGCTTGGATCCGGATCAGCCCCAGCATTTT. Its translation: CASSLDPDQPQHF.

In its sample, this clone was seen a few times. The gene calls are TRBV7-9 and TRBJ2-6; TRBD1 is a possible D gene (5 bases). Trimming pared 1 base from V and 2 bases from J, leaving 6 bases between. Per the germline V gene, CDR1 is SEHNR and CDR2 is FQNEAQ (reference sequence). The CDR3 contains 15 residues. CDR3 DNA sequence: TGTGCCAGCAGCTTAGGCAGGGCTGGGGCCAACGTCCTGACTTTC. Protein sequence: CASSLGRAGANVLTF.

CDR3 nucleotides: TGTGCCAGCAGCCCCTTTGCAGGAACCAAGGAGGGGAACTATGGCTACACCTTC. Amino acid sequence: CASSPFAGTKEGNYGYTF. This chain uses TRBV9 with TRBJ1-2; D is possibly TRBD1 (5 bases). The CDR3 is made up of 18 amino acids. V was clipped by 4 bases and J by 2 bases, with 24 bases between them. Looked up from germline, CDR1 is SGDLS and CDR2 is YYNGEE.

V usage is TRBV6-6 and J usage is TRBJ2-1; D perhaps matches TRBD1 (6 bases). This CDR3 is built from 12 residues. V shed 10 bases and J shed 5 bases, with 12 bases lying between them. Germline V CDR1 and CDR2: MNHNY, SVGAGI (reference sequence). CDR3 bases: TGTGCCACACACAGGGCCCACAATGAGCAGTTCTTC. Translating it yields CATHRAHNEQFF.

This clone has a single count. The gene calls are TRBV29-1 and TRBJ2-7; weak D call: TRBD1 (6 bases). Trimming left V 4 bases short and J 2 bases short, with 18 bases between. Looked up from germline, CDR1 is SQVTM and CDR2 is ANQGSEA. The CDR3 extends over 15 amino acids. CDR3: CSVVGAVTPPYEQYF. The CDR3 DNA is TGCAGCGTTGTGGGGGCAGTGACCCCCCCCTACGAGCAGTACTTC.

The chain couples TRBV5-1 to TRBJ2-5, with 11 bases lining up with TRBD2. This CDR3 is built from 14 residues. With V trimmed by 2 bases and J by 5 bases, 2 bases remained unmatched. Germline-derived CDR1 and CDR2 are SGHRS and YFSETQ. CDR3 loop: CASSFTSGGETQYF. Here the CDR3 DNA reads TGCGCCAGCAGCTTTACTAGCGGGGGTGAGACCCAGTACTTC.

The CDR3 sequence: CASSSRDRVRDEQFF. CDR3 nucleotides: TGTGCCAGCAGCTCCCGGGACAGGGTAAGGGATGAGCAGTTCTTC. V usage is TRBV11-2 and J usage is TRBJ2-1; 9 bases agree with TRBD1. The germline gives CDR1 SGHAT, CDR2 FQNNGV. The CDR3 loop spans 15 amino acids. V trimming: 4 bases; J trimming: 8 bases; junction bases outside the gene matches: 9.

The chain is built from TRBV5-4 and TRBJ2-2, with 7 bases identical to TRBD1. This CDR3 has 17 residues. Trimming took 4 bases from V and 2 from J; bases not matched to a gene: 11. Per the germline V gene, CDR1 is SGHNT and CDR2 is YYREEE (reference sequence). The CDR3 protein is CASSPSVDRANTGELFF. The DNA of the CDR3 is TGTGCCAGCAGCCCTTCTGTCGACAGGGCCAACACCGGGGAGCTGTTTTTT.

The CDR3: CASSSRTGGKNEQFF. The CDR3 DNA sequence: TGTGCCAGTAGTTCGAGGACAGGGGGCAAGAATGAGCAGTTCTTC. V gene TRBV19 combines with J gene TRBJ2-1; 11 positions match TRBD1. Trimming at V came to 5 bases and at J to 7 bases, leaving 7 bases not matched to a gene. This CDR3 has 15 residues. Per germline, CDR1 LNHDA and CDR2 SQIVND (reference sequence).

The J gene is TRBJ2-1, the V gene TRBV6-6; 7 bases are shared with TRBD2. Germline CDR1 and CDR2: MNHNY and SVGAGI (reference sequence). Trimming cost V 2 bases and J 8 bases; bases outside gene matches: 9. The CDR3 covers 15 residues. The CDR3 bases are TGTGCCAGCAGTTACGTGGGGGGAGGGAGTTATGAGCAGTTCTTC. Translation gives CASSYVGGGSYEQFF.

The CDR3 region is CASSAGYNEQFF. DNA of the CDR3: TGTGCCAGCAGCGCAGGGTACAATGAGCAGTTCTTC. The chain joins TRBV7-2 to TRBJ2-1; tentatively, D is TRBD1 (5 bases). V was clipped by 5 bases and J by 4 bases, with 6 bases between them. This CDR3 contains 12 residues. CDR1 SGHTA and CDR2 FQGNSA come from the germline V gene.

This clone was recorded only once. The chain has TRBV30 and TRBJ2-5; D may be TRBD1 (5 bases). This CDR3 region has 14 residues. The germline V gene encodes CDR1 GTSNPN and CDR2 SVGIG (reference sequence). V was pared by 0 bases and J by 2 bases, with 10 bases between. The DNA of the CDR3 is TGTGCCTGGAGTGTACAGGTGGGGCAAGAGACCCAGTACTTC. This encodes CAWSVQVGQETQYF.